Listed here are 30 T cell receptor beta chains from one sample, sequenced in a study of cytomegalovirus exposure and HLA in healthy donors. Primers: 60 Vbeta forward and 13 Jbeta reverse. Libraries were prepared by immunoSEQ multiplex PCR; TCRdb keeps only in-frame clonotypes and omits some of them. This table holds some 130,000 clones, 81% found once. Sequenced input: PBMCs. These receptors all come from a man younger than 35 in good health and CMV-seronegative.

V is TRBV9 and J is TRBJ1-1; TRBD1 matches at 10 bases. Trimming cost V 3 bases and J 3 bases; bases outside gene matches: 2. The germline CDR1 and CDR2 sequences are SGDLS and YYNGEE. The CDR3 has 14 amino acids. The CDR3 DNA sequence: TGTGCCAGCAGCGGCGACAGGGGGCACACTGAAGCTTTCTTT. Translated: CASSGDRGHTEAFF.

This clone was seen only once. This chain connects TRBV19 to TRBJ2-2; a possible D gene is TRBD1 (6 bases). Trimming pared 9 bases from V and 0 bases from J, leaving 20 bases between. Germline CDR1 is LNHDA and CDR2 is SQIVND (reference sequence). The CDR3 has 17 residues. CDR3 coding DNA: TGTGCCAGGCCCTGGGGGCGGTCTGAGTCGAACACCGGGGAGCTGTTTTTT. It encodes CARPWGRSESNTGELFF.

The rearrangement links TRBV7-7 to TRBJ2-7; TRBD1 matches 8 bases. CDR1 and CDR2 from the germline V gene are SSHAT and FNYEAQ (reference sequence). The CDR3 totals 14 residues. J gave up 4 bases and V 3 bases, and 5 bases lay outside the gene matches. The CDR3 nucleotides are TGTGCCAGCAGCTTGGGCGACAGGGGTTACGAGCAGTACTTC. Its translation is CASSLGDRGYEQYF.

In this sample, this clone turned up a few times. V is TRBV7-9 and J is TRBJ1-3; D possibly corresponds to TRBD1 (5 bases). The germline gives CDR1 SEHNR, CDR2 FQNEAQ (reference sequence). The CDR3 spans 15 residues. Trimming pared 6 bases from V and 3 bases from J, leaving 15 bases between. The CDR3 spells CASRNSGGDGNTIYF. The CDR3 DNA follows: TGTGCCAGCAGGAACAGCGGGGGGGATGGAAACACCATATATTTT.

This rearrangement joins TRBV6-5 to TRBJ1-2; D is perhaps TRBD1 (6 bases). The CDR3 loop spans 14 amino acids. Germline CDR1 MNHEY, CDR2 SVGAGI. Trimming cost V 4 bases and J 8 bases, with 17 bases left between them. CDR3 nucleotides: TGTGCCAGCAGTTCGGACAGAATTCGTGGCGGCTACACCTTC. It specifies CASSSDRIRGGYTF.

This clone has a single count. DNA of the CDR3: TGTGCCAGCAGCTCCCCCCGGACAGCCCTCTCTGGAAACACCATATATTTT. It yields the protein CASSSPRTALSGNTIYF. The V and J genes are TRBV13 and TRBJ1-3, with D perhaps TRBD1 (6 bases). The CDR3 is made up of 17 amino acids. The germline CDR1 and CDR2 sequences are PRHDT and FYEKMQ (reference sequence). V lost 4 bases to trimming and J lost 0 bases, with 16 bases between them.

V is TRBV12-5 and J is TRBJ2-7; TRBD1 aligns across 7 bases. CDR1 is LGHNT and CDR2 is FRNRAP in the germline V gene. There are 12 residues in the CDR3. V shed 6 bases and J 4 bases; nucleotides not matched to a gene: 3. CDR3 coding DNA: TGTGCTAGTGGGACAGGGCAATACGAGCAGTACTTC. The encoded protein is CASGTGQYEQYF. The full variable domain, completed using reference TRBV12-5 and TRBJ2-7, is DARVTQTPRHKVTEMGQEVTMRCQPILGHNTVFWYRQTMMQGLELLAYFRNRAPLDDSGMPKDRFSAEMPDATLATLKIQPSEPRDSAVYFCASGTGQYEQYFGPGTRLTVT.

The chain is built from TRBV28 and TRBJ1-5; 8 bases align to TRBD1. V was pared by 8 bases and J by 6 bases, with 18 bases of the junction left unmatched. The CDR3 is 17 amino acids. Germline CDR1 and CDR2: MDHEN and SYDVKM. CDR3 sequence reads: CASPFGYLDRGFQPQHF. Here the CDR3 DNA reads TGTGCCAGCCCCTTTGGATACCTTGACAGGGGATTTCAGCCCCAGCATTTT.

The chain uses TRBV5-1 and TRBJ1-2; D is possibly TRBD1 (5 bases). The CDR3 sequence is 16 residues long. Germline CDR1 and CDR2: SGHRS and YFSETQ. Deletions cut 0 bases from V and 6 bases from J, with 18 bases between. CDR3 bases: TGCGCCAGCAGCTTGGCCAGGGCAGCCTGGGAGGATGGCTACACCTTC. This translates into CASSLARAAWEDGYTF.

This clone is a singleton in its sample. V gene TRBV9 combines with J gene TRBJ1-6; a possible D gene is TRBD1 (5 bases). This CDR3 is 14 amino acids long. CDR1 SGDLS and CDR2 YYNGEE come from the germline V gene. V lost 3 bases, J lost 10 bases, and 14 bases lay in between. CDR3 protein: CASSEQEGRSPLHF. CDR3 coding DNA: TGTGCCAGCAGCGAGCAAGAGGGGAGGTCACCCCTCCACTTT.

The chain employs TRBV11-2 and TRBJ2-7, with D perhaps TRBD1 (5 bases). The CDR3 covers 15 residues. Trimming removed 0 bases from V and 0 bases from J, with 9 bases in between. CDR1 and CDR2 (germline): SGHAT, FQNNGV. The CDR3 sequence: CASSLDGHSSYEQYF. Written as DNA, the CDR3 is TGTGCCAGCAGCTTAGATGGACATTCCTCCTACGAGCAGTACTTC.

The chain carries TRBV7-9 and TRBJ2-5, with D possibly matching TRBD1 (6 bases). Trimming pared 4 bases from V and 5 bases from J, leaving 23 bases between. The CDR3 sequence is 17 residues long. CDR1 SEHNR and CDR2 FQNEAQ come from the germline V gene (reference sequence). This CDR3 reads CASSSPPLTGGWETQYF. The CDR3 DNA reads TGTGCCAGCAGCTCCCCGCCCCTGACAGGAGGATGGGAGACCCAGTACTTC.

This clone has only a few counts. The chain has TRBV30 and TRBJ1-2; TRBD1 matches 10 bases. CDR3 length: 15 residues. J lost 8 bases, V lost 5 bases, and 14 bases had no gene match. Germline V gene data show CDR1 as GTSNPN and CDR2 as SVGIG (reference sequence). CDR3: CAWGNPRDRGVGYTF. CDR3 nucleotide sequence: TGTGCCTGGGGGAATCCCCGGGACAGGGGTGTCGGCTACACCTTC. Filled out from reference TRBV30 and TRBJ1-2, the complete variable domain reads SQTIHQWPATLVQPVGSPLSLECTVEGTSNPNLYWYRQAAGRGLQLLFYSVGIGQISSEVPQNLSASRPQDRQFILSSKKLLLSDSGFYLCAWGNPRDRGVGYTFGSGTRLTVV.

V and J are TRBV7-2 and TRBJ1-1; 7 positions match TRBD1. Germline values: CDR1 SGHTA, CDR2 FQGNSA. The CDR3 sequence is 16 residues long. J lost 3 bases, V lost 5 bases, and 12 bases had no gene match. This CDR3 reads CASSLRDSYRDTEAFF. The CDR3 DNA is TGTGCCAGCAGCCTCCGGGACAGCTACCGGGACACTGAAGCTTTCTTT. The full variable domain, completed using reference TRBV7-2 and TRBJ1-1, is GAGVSQSPSNKVTEKGKDVELRCDPISGHTALYWYRQSLGQGLEFLIYFQGNSAPDKSGLPSDRFSAERTGGSVSTLTIQRTQQEDSAVYLCASSLRDSYRDTEAFFGQGTRLTVV.

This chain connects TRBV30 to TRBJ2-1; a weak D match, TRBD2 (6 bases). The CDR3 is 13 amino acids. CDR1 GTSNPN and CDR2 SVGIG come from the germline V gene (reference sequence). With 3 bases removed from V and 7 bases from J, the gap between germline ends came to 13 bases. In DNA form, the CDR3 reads TGTGCCTGGAGAAGGTGGAGGGGTAATGAGCAGTTCTTC. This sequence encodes CAWRRWRGNEQFF.

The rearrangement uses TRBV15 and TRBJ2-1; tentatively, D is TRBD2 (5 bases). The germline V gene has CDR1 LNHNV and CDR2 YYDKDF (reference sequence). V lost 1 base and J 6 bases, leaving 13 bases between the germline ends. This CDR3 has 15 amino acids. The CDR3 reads CATSRVQAGVNEQFF. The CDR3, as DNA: TGTGCCACCAGCAGAGTGCAGGCCGGGGTCAATGAGCAGTTCTTC.

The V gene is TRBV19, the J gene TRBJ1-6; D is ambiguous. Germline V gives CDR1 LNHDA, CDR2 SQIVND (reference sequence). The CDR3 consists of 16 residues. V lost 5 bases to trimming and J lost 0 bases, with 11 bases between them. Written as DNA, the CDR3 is TGTGCCAGTAGTTGGACTGTAAGCTCCTATAATTCACCCCTCCACTTT. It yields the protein CASSWTVSSYNSPLHF.

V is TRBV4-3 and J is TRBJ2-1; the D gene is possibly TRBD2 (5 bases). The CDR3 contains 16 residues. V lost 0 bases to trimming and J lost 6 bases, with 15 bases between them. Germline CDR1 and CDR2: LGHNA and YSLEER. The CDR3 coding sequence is TGCGCCAGCAGCCAAGATATGACTATCGGAGGCAATGAGCAGTTCTTC. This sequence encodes CASSQDMTIGGNEQFF.

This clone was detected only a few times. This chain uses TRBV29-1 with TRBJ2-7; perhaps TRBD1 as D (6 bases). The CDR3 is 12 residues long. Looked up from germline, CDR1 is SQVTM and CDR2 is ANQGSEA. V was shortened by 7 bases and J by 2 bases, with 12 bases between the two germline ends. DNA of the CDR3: TGCAGCGCCCTGACAGGCCCCTACGAGCAGTACTTC. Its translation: CSALTGPYEQYF.

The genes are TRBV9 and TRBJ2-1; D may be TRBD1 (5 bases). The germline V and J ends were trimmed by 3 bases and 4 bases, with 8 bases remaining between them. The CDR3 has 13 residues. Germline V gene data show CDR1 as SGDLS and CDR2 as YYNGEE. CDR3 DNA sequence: TGTGCCAGCAGCGGAACAGGTTACAATGAGCAGTTCTTC. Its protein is CASSGTGYNEQFF.

CDR3 sequence (DNA): TGTGCCAGCAGCCCGCGGACAGGGTTCACTGAAGCTTTCTTT. Encoded protein: CASSPRTGFTEAFF. This sequence joins TRBV2 and TRBJ1-1; 8 positions agree with TRBD1. The CDR3 is made up of 14 amino acids. The V and J ends lost 6 bases and 4 bases, in that order; junction bases with no gene match: 7. Germline V gene sequence: CDR1 SNHLY, CDR2 FYNNEI.

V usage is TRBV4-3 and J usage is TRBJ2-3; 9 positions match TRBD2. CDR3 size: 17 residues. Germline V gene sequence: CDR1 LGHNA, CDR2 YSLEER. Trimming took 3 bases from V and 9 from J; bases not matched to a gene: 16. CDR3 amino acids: CASSQDTNPGLARTQYF. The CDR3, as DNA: TGCGCCAGCAGCCAGGATACCAATCCGGGACTAGCTCGCACGCAGTATTTT.

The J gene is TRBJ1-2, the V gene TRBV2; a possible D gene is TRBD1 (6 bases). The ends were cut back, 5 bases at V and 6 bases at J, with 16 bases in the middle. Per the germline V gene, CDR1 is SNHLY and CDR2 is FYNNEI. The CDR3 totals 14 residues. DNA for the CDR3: TGTGCCAGCAGTACCGTCGAGGCAGGGGATGGCTACACCTTC. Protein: CASSTVEAGDGYTF.

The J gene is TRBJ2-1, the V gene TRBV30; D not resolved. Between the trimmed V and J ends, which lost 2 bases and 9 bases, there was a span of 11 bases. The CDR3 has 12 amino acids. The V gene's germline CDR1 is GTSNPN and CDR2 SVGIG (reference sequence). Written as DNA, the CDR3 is TGTGCCTGGAGTCTGAGGATAGGTGAGCAGTTCTTC. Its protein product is CAWSLRIGEQFF. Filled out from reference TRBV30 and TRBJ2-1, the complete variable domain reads SQTIHQWPATLVQPVGSPLSLECTVEGTSNPNLYWYRQAAGRGLQLLFYSVGIGQISSEVPQNLSASRPQDRQFILSSKKLLLSDSGFYLCAWSLRIGEQFFGPGTRLTVL.

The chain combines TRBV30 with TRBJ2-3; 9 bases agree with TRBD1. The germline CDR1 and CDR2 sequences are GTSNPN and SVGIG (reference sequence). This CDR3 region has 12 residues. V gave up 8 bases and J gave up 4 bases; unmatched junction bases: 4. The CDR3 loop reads CARGQGADTQYF. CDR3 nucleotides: TGTGCCAGGGGACAGGGAGCAGATACGCAGTATTTT.

The CDR3 nucleotides read TGTGCCAGCAGCCCACCGACAGGGTCTCCCGCCTACTACGAGCAGTACTTC. It yields the protein CASSPPTGSPAYYEQYF. The gene calls are TRBV9 and TRBJ2-7; 7 bases map to TRBD1. The CDR3 extends over 17 amino acids. Germline CDR1 and CDR2: SGDLS and YYNGEE. J was trimmed by 3 bases and V by 4 bases; bases with no gene match: 16.

The CDR3 bases are TGTGCCAGCAGCTTCCAGACAGGGCGGAATGAAAAACTGTTTTTT. Translation gives CASSFQTGRNEKLFF. The rearrangement links TRBV5-6 to TRBJ1-4; 7 bases map to TRBD1. There are 15 residues in the CDR3. The J segment lost 5 bases and the V segment lost 2 bases, leaving 6 bases of the junction unmatched. In germline, CDR1 is SGHDT, CDR2 YYEEEE.

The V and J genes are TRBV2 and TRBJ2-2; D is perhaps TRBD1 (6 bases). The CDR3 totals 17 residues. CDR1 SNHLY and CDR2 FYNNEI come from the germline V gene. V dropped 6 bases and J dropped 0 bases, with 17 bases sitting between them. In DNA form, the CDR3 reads TGTGCCAGCAGCCTCAACAGGGACCTACCGAACACCGGGGAGCTGTTTTTT. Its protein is CASSLNRDLPNTGELFF.

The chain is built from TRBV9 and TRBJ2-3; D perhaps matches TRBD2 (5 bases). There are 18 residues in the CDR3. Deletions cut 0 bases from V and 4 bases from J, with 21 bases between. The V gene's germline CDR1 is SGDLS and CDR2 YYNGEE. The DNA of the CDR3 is TGTGCCAGCAGCGTAGCCCTAGTTAATTTCCCCGGGGCAGATACGCAGTATTTT. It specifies CASSVALVNFPGADTQYF.

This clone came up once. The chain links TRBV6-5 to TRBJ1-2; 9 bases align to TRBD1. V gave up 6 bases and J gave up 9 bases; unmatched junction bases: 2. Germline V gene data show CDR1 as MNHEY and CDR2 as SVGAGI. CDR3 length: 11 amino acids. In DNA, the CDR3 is TGTGCCAGCAGCAACAGGGGGCGCTACACCTTC. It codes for CASSNRGRYTF.